Listed below are T cell receptor beta chains from one sample, sequenced in a study of cytomegalovirus exposure and HLA in healthy donors. The repertoire was sequenced with immunoSEQ multiplex PCR; TCRdb's copy has only in-frame clones and lacks some. The profile shows more than 55,000 clones, 83% of them singletons. Sequences were obtained from PBMCs. The receptors come from a human donor in good health. Each CDR3 is given with its conserved first and last residue. A D gene is named only where the DNA matches it firmly. Part of the rows lack a size; the others show once, few, many or a class for expanded clones.

J: TRBJ1-6; size: .; D: .; V: TRBV7-8; DNA: TGTGCCAGCAGCTTAATCGGGACAAAAGATTCACCCCTCCACTTT; CDR3: CASSLIGTKDSPLHF
J: TRBJ2-7; size: .; D: .; V: TRBV5-1; DNA: TGCGCCAGCAGCCCCTCATATAGTCGGGTGCCCTACGAGCAGTACTTC; CDR3: CASSPSYSRVPYEQYF
J: TRBJ2-3; size: .; D: TRBD1; V: TRBV6-4; DNA: TGTGCCAGCAGTGACTCACAGGGGGCAGATACGCAGTATTTT; CDR3: CASSDSQGADTQYF
J: TRBJ2-5; size: .; D: .; V: TRBV6-1; DNA: TGTGCCAGCATGATTTGGGGGGGCGGGGAGACCCAGTACTTC; CDR3: CASMIWGGGETQYF
J: TRBJ1-2; size: .; D: TRBD1; V: TRBV28; DNA: TGTGCCAGCAGTCCTCCCACGGGACAGGTGATCTATGGCTACACCTTC; CDR3: CASSPPTGQVIYGYTF
J: TRBJ2-4; size: .; D: .; V: TRBV28; DNA: TGTGCCAGCAGAGTCCGGGGGGCGCTTAACATTCAGTACTTC; CDR3: CASRVRGALNIQYF
J: TRBJ2-3; size: .; D: TRBD1; V: TRBV6-1; DNA: TGTGCCAGCAGACAGTCCCAGGGGGCGGATACGCAGTATTTT; CDR3: CASRQSQGADTQYF
J: TRBJ1-1; size: .; D: .; V: TRBV11-2; DNA: TGTGCCAGCAGCTTATCGATGGCCACTGAAGCTTTCTTT; CDR3: CASSLSMATEAFF
J: TRBJ2-5; size: once; D: .; V: TRBV7-2; DNA: TGTGCCAGCAGCCTCGTGGGGCGGGGAGCCCGGGAGACCCAGTACTTC; CDR3: CASSLVGRGARETQYF
J: TRBJ1-1; size: .; D: .; V: TRBV30; DNA: TGTGCCTGGAGACGGACAGATATGAACACTGAAGCTTTCTTT; CDR3: CAWRRTDMNTEAFF